This entry lists 2 T cell receptor beta chains sequenced from one sample in a study of blood T cell repertoires in COVID-19. The method was immunoSEQ multiplex PCR; TCRdb's version includes in-frame clones alone and lacks a portion of them. The repertoire holds 200,000 to 250,000 clones, with 88% as singletons. The sample comprised PBMCs or T cells enriched from blood (not recorded which). These receptors all stem from a woman in her twenties or thirties who had been exposed to COVID-19.

The CDR3 loop is CASTAGWDTGELFF. The CDR3 DNA follows: TGTGCCAGCACGGCGGGATGGGACACCGGGGAGCTGTTTTTT. The chain combines TRBV6-6 with TRBJ2-2; weak D call: TRBD2 (6 bases). This CDR3 is built from 14 residues. The germline CDR1 and CDR2 sequences are MNHNY and SVGAGI (reference sequence). Trimming shortened V by 7 bases and J by 3 bases, and 12 bases separated the two germline ends.

The rearrangement links TRBV6-1 to TRBJ1-6; D is possibly TRBD1 (6 bases). Trimming cost V 0 bases and J 8 bases, with 14 bases left between them. This CDR3 is built from 16 residues. Germline V gene data show CDR1 as MNHNS and CDR2 as SASEGT. The CDR3 DNA follows: TGTGCCAGCAGTGAAGCGGTTCCTTGGGGGCATTCACCCCTCCACTTT. This translates into CASSEAVPWGHSPLHF.